The text below deals with one T cell receptor (beta chain). The clone's antigen remains unknown. Base qualities are missing; no much larger clone stands one base away. The treatment or condition label on this specimen signifies: over 15 received Ad26.COV2.S at low or high dose, single or two shots; 5 received placebo; per-sample allocation not given. For vaccine and placebo recipients, repertoires were sequenced using samples collected on day 63 after the first injection. Cohort 1b enrolled fewer than 30 adults aged 18-55 years at a single site in Boston, USA, between 29 July and 7 August 2020. Ad26.COV2.S was a replication-incompetent adenovirus type 26 vector expressing a prefusion-stabilized SARS-CoV-2 spike protein from the original Wuhan strain. This sample was included in a study of Ad26.COV2.S vaccination and SARS-CoV-2 variants (dated by TCRdb to the early 2020s). Regarding the complete study: Donors in the vaccine arm were drawn from COV1001, a phase I-IIa trial of Ad26.COV2.S in healthy adults that was multicentre, randomized, double-blind and placebo-controlled. Ad26.COV2.S was administered intramuscularly at a dose of 5x10^10 or 1x10^11 viral particles, either as one shot or as two shots given 56 days apart. The specificity and breadth of SARS-CoV-2-reactive T cell receptors after Ad26.COV2.S vaccination were assessed by TCRbeta repertoire sequencing. The TCR-sequenced set comprised approximately 32 samples: about 19 Ad26.COV2.S vaccine recipients, 5 placebo recipients and 8 SARS-CoV-2 convalescent individuals. Trial participants were randomized into five groups of five: low-dose or high-dose Ad26.COV2.S given once or twice, or placebo on both occasions. Investigators did not know the trial group allocation while performing experiments and assessing outcomes. What the authors observed across the whole study: Spike-specific TCR breadth was higher in Ad26.COV2.S recipients than in placebo recipients (P = 0.0014). After vaccination, spike-specific CD8+ and CD4+ T cell responses were reported to show substantial breadth. Non-spike TCR breadth was comparable between vaccine and placebo recipients, consistent with the vaccine containing only spike. The study was not powered for comparison of responses between vaccine doses or regimens. According to the authors, total T cell responses may have been underestimated by the TCR breadth and depth analyses.

Between the V and J ends, shortened by 1 base and 1 base respectively, the junction contains 10 bases. Its CDR3 holds 15 amino acids, cysteine through phenylalanine. Only the CDR3 DNA is retained, 45 bases long and in frame from the first base. From the germline V gene, CDR1 is SGHAT and CDR2 is FQNNGV. The immunoSEQ Assay was the method used to sequence TCRbeta CDR3 regions. After extraction, genomic DNA underwent amplification by bias-controlled multiplex PCR, followed by high-throughput sequencing. In the paper's pipeline: To quantify the absolute abundance of every unique TCRbeta CDR3 region, sequences were collapsed and filtered. T cell fraction was estimated by normalizing TCRbeta template counts to usable DNA, which was measured by amplifying reference genes present in all nucleated cells. Repertoire TCRs were annotated as SARS-CoV-2-specific when V gene, CDR3 amino acid sequence and J gene were exactly matched to a known reactive TCR set. The reference SARS-CoV-2 TCR set came from MIRA and was filtered for enrichment in COVID-19-positive ImmuneCODE repertoires, removing public or cross-reactive TCRs. Using the MIRA antigens, annotated TCRs were further analysed by specific ORF or by position within an ORF. Depth was the summed frequency of annotated unique rearrangements, while breadth was defined as annotated unique rearrangements over total unique productive rearrangements. Group comparisons of TCR breadth used two-sided Wilcoxon rank-sum tests. TCRdb carries this immuneACCESS record with in-frame sequences only. Its versions omit some clonotypes, under half of them owing to an unresolved V gene in the studies checked, with the rest unexplained. That table is the source of V, J and clone size, and D and trimming were worked out from the DNA. In this sample the table shows hundreds of thousands of clones, around 89% of which occur a single time. The top ten constitute over 1.3% of the sample.

The TCR originated in a person between 18 and 59 years old who received the Ad26.COV2.S COVID-19 vaccine or a placebo. In this chain, TRBV11-2 is recombined with TRBJ2-5; the D gene is tentatively TRBD1 or TRBD2, each matching 6 bases. The sample consisted of peripheral blood, taken in a trial of Ad26.COV2.S vaccine versus placebo. CDR3 reads: CASSLVTGAQETQYF. The sequenced DNA is TGTGCCAGCAGCTTAGTTACGGGGGCCCAAGAGACCCAGTACTTC.